These 6 T cell receptor beta chains share one sample of origin, sequenced in a study of blood T cell repertoires in COVID-19. Only in-frame clones appear in the TCRdb table, and some are missing; sequencing was by immunoSEQ multiplex PCR. The table shows fewer than 60,000 clones, with over 65% occurring only once. The sample consisted of peripheral blood. The receptors shown here come from a man aged 80 or over with COVID-19, enrolled during active disease.

The chain has TRBV19 and TRBJ2-3, with 10 bases fitting TRBD1. Germline-derived CDR1 and CDR2 are LNHDA and SQIVND (reference sequence). V trimming: 4 bases; J trimming: 3 bases; junction bases outside the gene matches: 4. The CDR3 extends over 15 amino acids. CDR3: CASSKDRGLTDTQYF. CDR3 coding DNA: TGTGCCAGTAGTAAAGACAGGGGGCTGACAGATACGCAGTATTTT.

Here the CDR3 reads CASSEMPADTQYF. The CDR3 DNA follows: TGTGCCAGCAGTGAGATGCCGGCAGATACGCAGTATTTT. J is TRBJ2-3 and V is TRBV6-1; D not certain. With 3 bases removed from V and 4 bases from J, the gap between germline ends came to 8 bases. This CDR3 has 13 residues. Germline V lookup: CDR1 MNHNS, CDR2 SASEGT.

The chain recombines TRBV7-2 with TRBJ1-5, with D perhaps TRBD1 (5 bases). Germline V CDR1 and CDR2: SGHTA, FQGNSA. The CDR3 has 15 residues. The germline V and J ends were trimmed by 5 bases and 0 bases, with 11 bases remaining between them. The CDR3 protein is CASSTPGGSNQPQHF. Here the CDR3 DNA reads TGTGCCAGCAGCACCCCCGGGGGTAGCAATCAGCCCCAGCATTTT.

The chain recombines TRBV2 with TRBJ2-2; 7 nucleotides match TRBD2. V lost 10 bases, J lost 3 bases, and 8 bases stayed unmatched. CDR3 length equals 14 residues. Germline loops: CDR1 SNHLY, CDR2 FYNNEI. CDR3 coding DNA: TGTGCCACCACCCGGACTAGTGACACCGGGGAGCTGTTTTTT. The encoded protein is CATTRTSDTGELFF.

The chain carries TRBV6-1 and TRBJ1-3; 10 positions agree with TRBD1. Germline V gene data show CDR1 as MNHNS and CDR2 as SASEGT. Losses at the gene ends were 2 bases for V and 4 bases for J; bases not matched to a gene: 8. The CDR3 is 17 residues long. CDR3 in DNA: TGTGCCAGCAGTGAAATGAGGGGACAGGGGCCGGGAAACACCATATATTTT. Protein: CASSEMRGQGPGNTIYF.

This clone turned up a few times. This chain connects TRBV7-9 to TRBJ1-4; TRBD1 matches 9 bases. V lost 3 bases and J lost 6; bases outside the gene matches: 8. Germline V gene sequence: CDR1 SEHNR, CDR2 FQNEAQ (reference sequence). The CDR3 covers 16 residues. CDR3 residues: CASSLVTGGADEKLFF. CDR3 DNA: TGTGCCAGCAGCTTGGTTACAGGGGGCGCCGATGAAAAACTGTTTTTT.